This T cell receptor beta chain was captured by sequencing in a study of cytomegalovirus exposure and HLA in healthy donors. Whole-study context: Both the 120 validation repertoires and the 550 to 750 first-cohort repertoires used the same platform, as reported by a later analysis.

The assay was immunoSEQ multiplex PCR, and TCRdb's table has in-frame clones only and misses some. The repertoire includes 300,000 to 400,000 clones, about nine tenths of them detected once, and roughly 0.83% sits in the top ten. CDR1 MGHRA and CDR2 YSYEKL come from the germline V gene. V lost 1 base to trimming and J lost 4 bases; unmatched junction nucleotides: 3. The CDR3 runs 15 residues. Study-level results: Investigators reported more than 150 TCR beta chains as tied to cytomegalovirus. The classifier was said to identify cytomegalovirus status with high specificity and sensitivity. Confirmation was obtained in vitro that a few CMV-associated chains are specific for CMV antigens.

Points on this clone: Its specificity is unknown.

The sequence came from a woman in her late teens or twenties in good health and CMV-seronegative. The chain employs TRBV4-1 and TRBJ2-7, with TRBD1 identical over 11 bases. Sequenced input: PBMCs. The CDR3 DNA reads as TGCGCCAGCAGCCAAGGGACAGGGGGCCGGTACGAGCAGTACTTC. The encoded protein is CASSQGTGGRYEQYF.